This T cell receptor (beta chain) stems from a study of T cells in Graves' hyperthyroidism and ophthalmopathy. Regions amplified from RNA transcripts were the TCR beta CDR3 regions. TCR CDR3 regions were first amplified by RT-PCR with HTBI primers. MiXCR, run by TCRdb on the multiplex PCR reads, gives a single entry per CDR3 protein. Among 250,000 to 300,000 distinct CDR3 sequences listed, approximately 18% were seen once. About this clonotype: At one boundary the junction diverges from the germline segment, which might be a read error.

The CDR3 extends over 13 amino acids. Germline CDR1 is MNHEY and CDR2 is SMNVEV (reference sequence). Disease duration was under 3 months in the ophthalmopathy patients, who also had a Clinical Activity Score of at least 3 and a NOSPECS grade of at least 4. The sample consisted of blood. The sequence was collected from a man aged 50 or older with Graves' ophthalmopathy. This chain connects TRBV27 to TRBJ2-7, with D perhaps TRBD1 or TRBD2 (5 bases each). The CDR3 DNA sequence: TGTGCCAGCGCCGGGACCCCAACCTACGAGCAATACTTC. Its translation is CASAGTPTYEQYF.